The 15 T cell receptor beta chains below come from one sample, sequenced in a study of T cell responses to AZD1222 COVID-19 vaccine. Here immunoSEQ multiplex PCR was the method, and the copy in TCRdb shows in-frame clones only, minus some. The data show approximately 77,000 clones, around 90% seen once. The sample in question was peripheral blood, obtained 28 days after the second AZD1222 dose. The receptors were sampled from an adult who received the AZD1222 COVID-19 vaccine.

The CDR3 DNA is TGTGCCAGCAGCCCGAGCGGGACAGGGGATCAGCCCCAGCATTTT. Encoded protein: CASSPSGTGDQPQHF. The chain has TRBV11-2 and TRBJ1-5; 10 bases agree with TRBD1. Trimming cost V 5 bases and J 5 bases; bases outside gene matches: 6. This CDR3 is built from 15 residues. The germline V gene has CDR1 SGHAT and CDR2 FQNNGV.

The chain couples TRBV5-1 to TRBJ2-1; 11 bases fit TRBD2. The ends lost 5 bases at V and 5 bases at J; junction bases unmatched: 6. This CDR3 is 15 amino acids long. Per the germline V gene, CDR1 is SGHRS and CDR2 is YFSETQ. Here the CDR3 reads CASSYGTSGDNEQFF. For the CDR3, the DNA is TGCGCCAGCAGTTACGGGACTAGCGGCGACAATGAGCAGTTCTTC.

The chain employs TRBV10-2 and TRBJ1-2, with TRBD1 as a possible D gene (5 bases). V gave up 7 bases and J gave up 0 bases, with 15 bases separating them. The germline V gene has CDR1 WSHSY and CDR2 SAAADI. The CDR3 contains 15 residues. The CDR3 nucleotides are TGCGCCAGCATTAACGCGAGGGACGCTAACTATGGCTACACCTTC. Its protein product is CASINARDANYGYTF.

As to this clone: A read error may account for a junction end that differs from germline. The V and J genes are TRBV6-1 and TRBJ1-1; D perhaps matches TRBD1 (5 bases). Germline CDR1 and CDR2: MNHNS and SASEGT. CDR3 length equals 13 residues. The CDR3 is CASREGQNTEAFF. The CDR3 DNA reads TGTGCCAGCAGAGAAGGACAGAACACTGAAGCTTTCTTT.

The chain carries TRBV15 and TRBJ2-3; 9 bases fit TRBD1. CDR3 size: 17 residues. Germline-derived CDR1 and CDR2 are LNHNV and YYDKDF (reference sequence). The J segment lost 5 bases and the V segment lost 1 base, leaving 10 bases of the junction unmatched. Here the CDR3 DNA reads TGTGCCACCAGCAGAGCCTTGGGACAGGGTGTTAGAGATACGCAGTATTTT. Protein sequence: CATSRALGQGVRDTQYF.

The V call is TRBV6-5, the J call TRBJ1-2; 7 bases map to TRBD1. V was pared by 5 bases and J by 4 bases, with 7 bases of the junction left unmatched. Germline CDR1 and CDR2: MNHEY and SVGAGI. The CDR3 totals 14 residues. The CDR3 protein is CASSPSGQSYGYTF. CDR3 bases: TGTGCCAGCAGTCCCTCGGGACAGAGCTATGGCTACACCTTC.

This chain joins TRBV27 and TRBJ1-1; D uncertain. The CDR3 is 13 residues long. Trimming shortened V by 1 base and J by 1 base, and 4 bases separated the two germline ends. The germline CDR1 and CDR2 sequences are MNHEY and SMNVEV (reference sequence). The CDR3 DNA follows: TGTGCCAGCAGTTTATACCCGAACACTGAAGCTTTCTTT. Translating gives CASSLYPNTEAFF.

The chain uses TRBV20-1 and TRBJ1-5; D is perhaps TRBD1 (6 bases). There are 15 residues in the CDR3. V gave up 3 bases and J gave up 5 bases, with 17 bases separating them. Germline CDR1 is DFQATT and CDR2 is SNEGSKA (reference sequence). For the CDR3, the DNA is TGCAGTGCTAGTATGGCCTGGGGGGCCCATCAGCCCCAGCATTTT. Protein: CSASMAWGAHQPQHF.

This chain connects TRBV4-3 to TRBJ2-3; D call uncertain. The CDR3 is made up of 14 amino acids. Looked up from germline, CDR1 is LGHNA and CDR2 is YSLEER. Trimming left V 0 bases short and J 2 bases short, with 6 bases between. This chain's CDR3 is CASSQDRYTDTQYF. DNA for the CDR3: TGCGCCAGCAGCCAAGACAGGTACACAGATACGCAGTATTTT.

This chain joins TRBV28 and TRBJ2-1, with 7 bases fitting TRBD2. Germline V gene data show CDR1 as MDHEN and CDR2 as SYDVKM. There are 11 residues in the CDR3. V lost 8 bases, J lost 14 bases, and 9 bases stayed unmatched. CDR3 amino acids: CASRGGAGEFF. The CDR3 DNA sequence: TGTGCCAGCCGCGGAGGGGCGGGAGAGTTCTTC.

The chain carries TRBV5-1 and TRBJ2-7; 11 nucleotides line up with TRBD2. Germline loops: CDR1 SGHRS, CDR2 YFSETQ. Losses at the gene ends were 0 bases for V and 3 bases for J; bases not matched to a gene: 11. The CDR3 sequence is 18 residues long. The CDR3 is CASSLAPTSGSVSYEQYF. CDR3 sequence (DNA): TGCGCCAGCAGCTTGGCCCCCACTAGCGGGAGCGTCAGCTACGAGCAGTACTTC.

This chain joins TRBV9 and TRBJ1-6; no clear D gene. Germline V gene data show CDR1 as SGDLS and CDR2 as YYNGEE. V lost 3 bases to trimming and J lost 5 bases, with 9 bases between them. This CDR3 contains 14 residues. The CDR3 reads CASSGVVDNSPLHF. In DNA form, the CDR3 reads TGTGCCAGCAGCGGTGTCGTTGATAATTCACCCCTCCACTTT.

This clone was counted a few times. The genes are TRBV30 and TRBJ1-2; D gene uncertain. Germline CDR1 is GTSNPN and CDR2 is SVGIG (reference sequence). The V and J ends lost 3 bases and 2 bases respectively, with 7 bases between them. The CDR3 contains 12 residues. CDR3 sequence: CAWRGGNYGYTF. The CDR3 coding sequence is TGTGCCTGGAGGGGCGGGAACTATGGCTACACCTTC.

The V gene is TRBV29-1, the J gene TRBJ2-2; 9 positions match TRBD1. Germline V lookup: CDR1 SQVTM, CDR2 ANQGSEA. The CDR3 consists of 14 residues. The junction had 4 bases not matched to a gene; V was cut back by 8 bases and J by 0 bases. The CDR3 coding sequence is TGCAGCTACAGGGGGCCCTCGAACACCGGGGAGCTGTTTTTT. Its protein product is CSYRGPSNTGELFF.

The gene calls are TRBV6-6 and TRBJ2-1, with D perhaps TRBD2 (6 bases). Germline V gene lookup returns CDR1 MNHNY and CDR2 SVGAGI (reference sequence). V was shortened by 5 bases and J by 0 bases, with 14 bases between the two germline ends. This CDR3 is built from 16 residues. CDR3 sequence reads: CASSPRDSSSYNEQFF. CDR3 in DNA: TGTGCCAGCAGTCCCCGGGACTCATCCTCCTACAATGAGCAGTTCTTC.